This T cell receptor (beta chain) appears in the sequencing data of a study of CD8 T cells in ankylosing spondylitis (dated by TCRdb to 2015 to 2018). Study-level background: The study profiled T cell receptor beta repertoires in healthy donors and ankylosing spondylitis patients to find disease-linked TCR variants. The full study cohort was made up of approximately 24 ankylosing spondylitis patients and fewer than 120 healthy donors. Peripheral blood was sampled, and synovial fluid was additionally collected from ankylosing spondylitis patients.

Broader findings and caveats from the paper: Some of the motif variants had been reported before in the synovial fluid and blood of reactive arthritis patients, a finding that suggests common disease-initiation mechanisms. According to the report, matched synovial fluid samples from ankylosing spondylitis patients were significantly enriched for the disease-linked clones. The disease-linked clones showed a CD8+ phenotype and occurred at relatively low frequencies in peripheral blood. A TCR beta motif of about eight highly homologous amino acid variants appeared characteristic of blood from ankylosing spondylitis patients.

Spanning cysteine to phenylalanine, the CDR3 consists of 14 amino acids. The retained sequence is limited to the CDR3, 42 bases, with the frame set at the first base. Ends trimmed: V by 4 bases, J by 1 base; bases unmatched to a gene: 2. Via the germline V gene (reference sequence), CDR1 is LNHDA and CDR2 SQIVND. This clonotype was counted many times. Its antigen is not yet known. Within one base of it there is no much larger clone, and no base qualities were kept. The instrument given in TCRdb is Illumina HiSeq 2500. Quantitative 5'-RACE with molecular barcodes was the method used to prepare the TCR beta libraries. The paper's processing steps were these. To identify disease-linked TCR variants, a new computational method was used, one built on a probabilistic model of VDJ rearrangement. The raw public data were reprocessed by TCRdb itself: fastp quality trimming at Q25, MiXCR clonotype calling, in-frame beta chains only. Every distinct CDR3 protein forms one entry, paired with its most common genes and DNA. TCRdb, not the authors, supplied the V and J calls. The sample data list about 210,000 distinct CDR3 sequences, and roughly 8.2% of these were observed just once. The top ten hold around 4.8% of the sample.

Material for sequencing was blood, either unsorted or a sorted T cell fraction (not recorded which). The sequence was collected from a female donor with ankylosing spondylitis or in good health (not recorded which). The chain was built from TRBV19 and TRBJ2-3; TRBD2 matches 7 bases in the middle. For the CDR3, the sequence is CASSKRGRTDTQYF. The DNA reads TGTGCCAGTAGTAAGCGGGGCCGCACAGATACGCAGTATTTT.